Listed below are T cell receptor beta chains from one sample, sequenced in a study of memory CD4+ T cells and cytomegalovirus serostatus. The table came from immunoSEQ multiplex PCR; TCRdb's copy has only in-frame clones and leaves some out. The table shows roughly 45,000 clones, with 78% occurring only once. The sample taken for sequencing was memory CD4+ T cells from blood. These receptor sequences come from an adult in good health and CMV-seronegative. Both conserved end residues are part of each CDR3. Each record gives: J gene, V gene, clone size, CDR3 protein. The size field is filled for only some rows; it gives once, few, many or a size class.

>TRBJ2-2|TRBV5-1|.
CASSSAAGPNTGELFF
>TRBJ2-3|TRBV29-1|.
CSVVKRTSTDTQYF
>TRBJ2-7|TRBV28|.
CASTTGGTGWYEQYF
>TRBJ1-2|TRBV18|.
CASSPNDGYGYTF
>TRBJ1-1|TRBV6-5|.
CASSYHRASRPEAFF
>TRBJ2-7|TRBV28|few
CASSFPSDRGDEQYF
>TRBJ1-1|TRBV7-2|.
CASSLSTGTNTEAFF
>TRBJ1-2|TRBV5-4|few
CASRTTGGGGYTF
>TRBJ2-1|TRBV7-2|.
CASSRIAGAYNEQFF
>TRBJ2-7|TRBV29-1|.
CSVQVGGSYEQYF
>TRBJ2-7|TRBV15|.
CATSRGGAGGYEQYF
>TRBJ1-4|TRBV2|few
CASSSRTGGEKLFF
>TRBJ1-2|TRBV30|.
CAWSVKGGNYGYTF
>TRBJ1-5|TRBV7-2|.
CASSSRQGGDSNQPQHF
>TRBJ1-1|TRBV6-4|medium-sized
CASRGQGWSNTEAFF
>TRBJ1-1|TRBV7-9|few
CASSWQGTEAFF
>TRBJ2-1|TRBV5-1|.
CASSLSAGYYNEQFF
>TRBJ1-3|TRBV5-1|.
CASSLDGGTGNTIYF
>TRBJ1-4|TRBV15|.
CATSTRVGSERDEKLFF
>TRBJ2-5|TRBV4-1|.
CASSRLRGQGQETQYF
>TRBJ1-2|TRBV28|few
CASSPPGKNYGYTF
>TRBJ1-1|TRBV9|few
CASSVENRDTEAFF
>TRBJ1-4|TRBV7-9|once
CASSSRDRGEKLFF
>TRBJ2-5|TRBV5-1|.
CASSAADIFVETQYF
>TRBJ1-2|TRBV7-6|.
CASSSGDPGNYGYTF
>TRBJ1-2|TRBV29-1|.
CSLGRDASGYTF
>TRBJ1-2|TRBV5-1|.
CASSLSGWGNYGYTF
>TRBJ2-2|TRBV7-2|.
CASSLEQGTGELFF
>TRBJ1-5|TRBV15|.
CATSRADRGGDQPQHF
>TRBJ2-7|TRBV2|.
CASSPRSEQYF
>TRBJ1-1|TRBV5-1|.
CASSLTGNEAFF
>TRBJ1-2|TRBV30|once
CAWSRSSGVVGYTF
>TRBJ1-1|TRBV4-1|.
CASSQDLGQRRTEAFF
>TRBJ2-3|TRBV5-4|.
CASSLLGLAFTDTQYF
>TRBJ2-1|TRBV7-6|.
CASSFQGGSSYNEQFF
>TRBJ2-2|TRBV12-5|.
CASGPGLAVNTGELFF